This is a list of T cell receptor beta chains from one sample in a study of quantifying T cell responses using KT2 cells. TCRdb analysed the UMI-ligation and nested PCR reads with MiXCR anew, one entry per CDR3 protein. The table includes tens of thousands of distinct CDR3 sequences, around 12% detected once. The sample comprised PBMCs spiked with cells of the T cell clone KT2. These receptors all come from a human donor. Both conserved end residues are part of each CDR3. D genes are given only for firm matches. Not all rows give a size; the values are once, few, many and, for expanded clones, a class.

len: 18
d_gene: TRBD1
abundance: many
v_gene: TRBV29-1
j_gene: TRBJ2-3
CDR3aa: CSVEDQRGWGQEADTQYF
CDR3nt: TGCAGCGTTGAAGATCAAAGGGGATGGGGACAGGAGGCAGATACGCAGTATTTT

len: 17
d_gene: TRBD2
abundance: few
v_gene: TRBV4-3
j_gene: TRBJ2-5
CDR3aa: CASSHDRLAGPQETQYF
CDR3nt: TGCGCCAGCAGCCATGATAGACTAGCGGGACCCCAAGAGACCCAGTACTTC

len: 15
d_gene: NA
abundance: NA
v_gene: TRBV4-1
j_gene: TRBJ2-5
CDR3aa: CASSQIVFWWETQYF
CDR3nt: TGCGCCAGCAGCCAAATAGTTTTCTGGTGGGAGACCCAGTACTTC

len: 14
d_gene: NA
abundance: NA
v_gene: TRBV19
j_gene: TRBJ1-5
CDR3aa: CASEGPFGNQPQHF
CDR3nt: TGTGCCAGCGAGGGCCCTTTCGGCAATCAGCCCCAGCATTTT

len: 15
d_gene: TRBD1
abundance: few
v_gene: TRBV27
j_gene: TRBJ1-6
CDR3aa: CASQDRGSYNSPLHF
CDR3nt: TGTGCCAGCCAGGACAGGGGCTCCTATAATTCACCCCTCCACTTT

len: 16
d_gene: TRBD2
abundance: medium-sized
v_gene: TRBV24-1
j_gene: TRBJ2-2
CDR3aa: CATSDGLAGDTGELFF
CDR3nt: TGTGCCACCAGTGATGGACTAGCGGGAGACACCGGGGAGCTGTTTTTT

len: 17
d_gene: TRBD2
abundance: few
v_gene: TRBV7-2
j_gene: TRBJ2-1
CDR3aa: CASSLESGGGAQGEQFF
CDR3nt: TGTGCCAGCAGCTTAGAGTCGGGCGGGGGGGCCCAGGGTGAGCAGTTCTTC

len: 13
d_gene: NA
abundance: NA
v_gene: TRBV19
j_gene: TRBJ2-1
CDR3aa: CASSPVGLSGQFF
CDR3nt: TGTGCCAGTAGCCCCGTTGGTCTTTCGGGGCAGTTCTTC

len: 13
d_gene: NA
abundance: many
v_gene: TRBV15
j_gene: TRBJ1-2
CDR3aa: CATSVSGNYGYTF
CDR3nt: TGTGCCACCAGCGTCTCAGGGAACTATGGCTACACCTTC

len: 15
d_gene: NA
abundance: NA
v_gene: TRBV4-1
j_gene: TRBJ2-7
CDR3aa: CASSQVHTASYEQYF
CDR3nt: TGCGCCAGCAGCCAAGTTCACACTGCCTCCTACGAGCAGTACTTC

len: 15
d_gene: TRBD1
abundance: NA
v_gene: TRBV6-1
j_gene: TRBJ1-6
CDR3aa: CASSLRTGNNSPLHF
CDR3nt: TGTGCCAGCAGTCTCCGGACAGGAAATAATTCACCCCTCCACTTT

len: 15
d_gene: TRBD1
abundance: NA
v_gene: TRBV20-1
j_gene: TRBJ1-1
CDR3aa: CSAREGTVLNTEAFF
CDR3nt: TGCAGTGCTAGAGAAGGGACAGTCCTGAACACTGAAGCTTTCTTT

len: 16
d_gene: NA
abundance: few
v_gene: TRBV6-5
j_gene: TRBJ1-1
CDR3aa: CASSYFAGPGNTEAFF
CDR3nt: TGTGCCAGCAGTTACTTTGCAGGCCCTGGAAACACTGAAGCTTTCTTT

len: 14
d_gene: TRBD2
abundance: many
v_gene: TRBV20-1
j_gene: TRBJ2-1
CDR3aa: CSAPWRGDHNEQFF
CDR3nt: TGCAGTGCGCCCTGGCGGGGGGACCACAATGAGCAGTTCTTC

len: 14
d_gene: TRBD2
abundance: few
v_gene: TRBV9
j_gene: TRBJ2-3
CDR3aa: CASSDGGGGYTQYF
CDR3nt: TGTGCCAGCAGCGATGGCGGGGGTGGTTATACGCAGTATTTT

len: 13
d_gene: NA
abundance: many
v_gene: TRBV7-8
j_gene: TRBJ2-7
CDR3aa: CASSLAGSYEQYF
CDR3nt: TGTGCCAGCAGCTTGGCGGGTTCCTACGAGCAGTACTTC

len: 14
d_gene: NA
abundance: many
v_gene: TRBV6-1
j_gene: TRBJ2-5
CDR3aa: CASSQSGVEQTQYF
CDR3nt: TGTGCCAGCTCTCAATCGGGGGTGGAACAGACCCAGTACTTC

len: 15
d_gene: TRBD1
abundance: NA
v_gene: TRBV11-2
j_gene: TRBJ1-6
CDR3aa: CASSLDRVFNSPLHF
CDR3nt: TGTGCCAGCAGCTTGGACAGGGTATTTAATTCACCCCTCCACTTT

len: 12
d_gene: NA
abundance: NA
v_gene: TRBV7-9
j_gene: TRBJ1-1
CDR3aa: CASRQLRNEAFF
CDR3nt: TGTGCCAGCAGACAGCTCAGGAATGAAGCTTTCTTT

len: 13
d_gene: TRBD2
abundance: NA
v_gene: TRBV20-1
j_gene: TRBJ2-7
CDR3aa: CSARTRERYEQYF
CDR3nt: TGCAGTGCTCGGACTAGGGAAAGATACGAGCAGTACTTC

len: 12
d_gene: NA
abundance: many
v_gene: TRBV27
j_gene: TRBJ2-1
CDR3aa: CASSLLGAEQFF
CDR3nt: TGTGCCAGCAGTTTATTGGGGGCGGAGCAGTTCTTC

len: 14
d_gene: NA
abundance: few
v_gene: TRBV10-3
j_gene: TRBJ2-5
CDR3aa: CAIIDMGFQETQYF
CDR3nt: TGTGCCATCATAGATATGGGATTCCAAGAGACCCAGTACTTC

len: 18
d_gene: TRBD2
abundance: many
v_gene: TRBV7-9
j_gene: TRBJ2-1
CDR3aa: CASSPQTVLAGVNDEQFF
CDR3nt: TGTGCCAGCAGCCCCCAAACCGTTCTAGCGGGAGTGAACGATGAGCAGTTCTTC

len: 18
d_gene: NA
abundance: NA
v_gene: TRBV21-1
j_gene: TRBJ2-7
CDR3aa: CASSKGTNVLAGVREQYF
CDR3nt: TGTGCCAGCAGCAAAGGGACAAATGTACTAGCGGGAGTGCGGGAGCAGTACTTC

len: 18
d_gene: TRBD1
abundance: NA
v_gene: TRBV27
j_gene: TRBJ1-1
CDR3aa: CTSSPTGTGGSYGTEAFF
CDR3nt: TGCACCAGCAGCCCCACAGGGACAGGGGGCTCCTACGGGACTGAAGCTTTCTTT

len: 18
d_gene: NA
abundance: NA
v_gene: TRBV27
j_gene: TRBJ1-5
CDR3aa: CASSPGVAAKYSNQPQHF
CDR3nt: TGTGCCAGCAGTCCCGGGGTGGCAGCGAAATATAGCAATCAGCCCCAGCATTTT

len: 13
d_gene: NA
abundance: many
v_gene: TRBV20-1
j_gene: TRBJ2-7
CDR3aa: CSARGVTDYEQYF
CDR3nt: TGCAGTGCTAGAGGCGTAACAGACTACGAGCAGTACTTC

len: 16
d_gene: TRBD1
abundance: few
v_gene: TRBV4-2
j_gene: TRBJ2-3
CDR3aa: CASSQDMAGGADTQYF
CDR3nt: TGTGCCAGCAGCCAAGATATGGCAGGGGGAGCAGATACGCAGTATTTT

len: 14
d_gene: TRBD1
abundance: NA
v_gene: TRBV3-1
j_gene: TRBJ1-1
CDR3aa: CASSSTGAATEAFF
CDR3nt: TGTGCCAGCAGTTCGACAGGGGCGGCCACTGAAGCTTTCTTT

len: 14
d_gene: TRBD2
abundance: few
v_gene: TRBV12-3/TRBV12-4
j_gene: TRBJ2-5
CDR3aa: CASSKAGGHETQYF
CDR3nt: TGTGCCAGCAGTAAAGCGGGGGGGCATGAGACCCAGTACTTC

len: 13
d_gene: NA
abundance: NA
v_gene: TRBV7-9
j_gene: TRBJ1-5
CDR3aa: CASSTGQAQPQHF
CDR3nt: TGTGCCAGCAGCACGGGGCAAGCTCAGCCCCAGCATTTT

len: 17
d_gene: NA
abundance: many
v_gene: TRBV4-3
j_gene: TRBJ2-1
CDR3aa: CASSQDWVETGVDEQFF
CDR3nt: TGCGCCAGCAGCCAAGATTGGGTCGAAACGGGAGTAGATGAGCAGTTCTTC

len: 15
d_gene: NA
abundance: many
v_gene: TRBV29-1
j_gene: TRBJ2-1
CDR3aa: CSAWRAGYSYNEQFF
CDR3nt: TGCAGCGCCTGGAGGGCAGGTTACTCCTACAATGAGCAGTTCTTC

len: 10
d_gene: NA
abundance: NA
v_gene: TRBV29-1
j_gene: TRBJ2-1
CDR3aa: CSVKEFEQFF
CDR3nt: TGCAGCGTCAAAGAGTTTGAGCAGTTCTTC

len: 13
d_gene: NA
abundance: NA
v_gene: TRBV19
j_gene: TRBJ2-7
CDR3aa: CASKAPNSYEQYF
CDR3nt: TGTGCCAGTAAAGCACCTAACTCCTACGAGCAGTACTTC

len: 14
d_gene: NA
abundance: NA
v_gene: TRBV19
j_gene: TRBJ1-5
CDR3aa: CASTTTNSNQPQHF
CDR3nt: TGTGCCAGTACAACTACTAATAGCAATCAGCCCCAGCATTTT

len: 16
d_gene: NA
abundance: once
v_gene: TRBV29-1
j_gene: TRBJ2-5
CDR3aa: CSVEKTAFRGRKTQYF
CDR3nt: TGCAGCGTTGAGAAGACGGCCTTCAGGGGTAGGAAGACCCAGTACTTC

len: 15
d_gene: NA
abundance: few
v_gene: TRBV20-1
j_gene: TRBJ1-1
CDR3aa: CSARERGDLYTEAFF
CDR3nt: TGCAGTGCTAGAGAAAGGGGGGACCTCTACACTGAAGCTTTCTTT

len: 14
d_gene: TRBD1
abundance: few
v_gene: TRBV19
j_gene: TRBJ1-2
CDR3aa: CASRLGGSDYGYTF
CDR3nt: TGTGCCAGTAGGCTAGGGGGCTCGGACTATGGCTACACCTTC

len: 12
d_gene: TRBD1
abundance: NA
v_gene: TRBV29-1
j_gene: TRBJ1-2
CDR3aa: CSVDREAYGYTF
CDR3nt: TGCAGCGTGGACAGGGAAGCGTATGGCTACACCTTC